Listed below are T cell receptor beta chains from one sample, sequenced in a study of PD-L1 blockade in urothelial cancer. Produced via immunoSEQ multiplex PCR; TCRdb's table is partial and in-frame only. Among under 70,000 clones, about nine tenths were seen once, and the ten largest hold 10% to 12%. The specimen was PBMCs, collected around atezolizumab (anti-PD-L1) treatment. The source of these receptors is a man aged 60 to 69 with urothelial cancer. CDR3s include the opening cysteine and the closing phenylalanine or tryptophan. The order of the fields is V gene, clone size, CDR3 protein. Size is stated for part of the rows, as once, few or many counts, or as a class when the clone is expanded.

V: TRBV6-5
size: -
CDR3: CASSYGRADETQYF

V: TRBV14
size: -
CDR3: CASSQGQGQDQPQHF

V: TRBV29-1
size: once
CDR3: CSAHPGDRDADTQYF

V: TRBV30
size: -
CDR3: CAWSAPPSGGSTDTQYF

V: TRBV7-8
size: -
CDR3: CASSGTGGANFPGRNEKLFF

V: TRBV15
size: -
CDR3: CATSRTDRASGNTIYF

V: TRBV9
size: -
CDR3: CASSAPTGDRGRPLGTFGYTF

V: TRBV19
size: -
CDR3: CASSSSSYEQYF

V: TRBV10-3
size: -
CDR3: CAISDIGVQETQYF

V: TRBV27
size: -
CDR3: CASSRQGYEQYF

V: TRBV7-9
size: -
CDR3: CASSSSASGSFHEQYF

V: TRBV29-1
size: few
CDR3: CSVSPTVDTEAFF

V: TRBV10-3
size: -
CDR3: CAISERDQETQYF

V: TRBV7-2
size: -
CDR3: CASSLGLAENEQFF

V: TRBV4-3
size: -
CDR3: CASSQASSGSYEQFF

V: TRBV7-2
size: -
CDR3: CASTLLTGSYEQYF

V: TRBV11-2
size: once
CDR3: CASSWSTGGHTEAFF

V: TRBV10-2
size: -
CDR3: CATSPRQYTYNEQFF

V: TRBV28
size: -
CDR3: CASSLGLVHEQYF

V: TRBV30
size: -
CDR3: CAWSAPGTAYGYTF

V: TRBV19
size: -
CDR3: CASKRGHLEAFF

V: TRBV30
size: -
CDR3: CAWSDVGRTSYEQYF

V: TRBV5-5
size: once
CDR3: CASSLRGTSGADTQYF

V: TRBV7-2
size: -
CDR3: CASSWDSRPSGANVLTF

V: TRBV27
size: once
CDR3: CASSLAGGGGELFF

V: TRBV5-1
size: -
CDR3: CASSRGEGVGTGELFF

V: TRBV18
size: -
CDR3: CASSQRGGLQETQYF

V: TRBV6-6
size: -
CDR3: CASSSGHPYTEAFF

V: TRBV27
size: -
CDR3: CASTQGQGGEQFF

V: TRBV30
size: once
CDR3: CAWSYGAAKNIQYF

V: TRBV28
size: -
CDR3: CASSLSSGTGSYEQYF

V: TRBV4-1
size: once
CDR3: CASSQVTAGRDEQYF

V: TRBV4-3
size: once
CDR3: CASSQRQGWDEQYF

V: TRBV5-6
size: few
CDR3: CASSLSGNVYEQYF

V: TRBV5-6
size: -
CDR3: CASSRTSGFYEQYF